This TCR beta chain was profiled in a study of blood T cell repertoires in COVID-19. Across the study: The United States, Italy and Spain provided the acute and convalescent COVID-19 samples.

Those enrolled, adults aged roughly 18 to 100 years, came from 24 US areas. The V gene end was trimmed by 4 bases and the J gene end by 4 bases; junction bases not matched to a gene: 8. Germline V gene sequence: CDR1 LNHDA, CDR2 SQIVND (reference sequence). The CDR3 is 16 residues long. The assay was immunoSEQ multiplex PCR, and TCRdb's table has in-frame clones only and misses some. The table has about 220,000 clones, about nine tenths seen once. Sequencing was performed on PBMCs or T cells enriched from blood (not recorded which). The rearrangement uses TRBV19 and TRBJ2-1; 9 nucleotides match TRBD1. The sequence came from a woman in her 30s who had recovered from COVID-19. CDR3 loop: CASSTSGQGIYNEQFF. Here the CDR3 DNA reads TGTGCCAGTAGTACCTCGGGACAGGGAATTTACAATGAGCAGTTCTTC.